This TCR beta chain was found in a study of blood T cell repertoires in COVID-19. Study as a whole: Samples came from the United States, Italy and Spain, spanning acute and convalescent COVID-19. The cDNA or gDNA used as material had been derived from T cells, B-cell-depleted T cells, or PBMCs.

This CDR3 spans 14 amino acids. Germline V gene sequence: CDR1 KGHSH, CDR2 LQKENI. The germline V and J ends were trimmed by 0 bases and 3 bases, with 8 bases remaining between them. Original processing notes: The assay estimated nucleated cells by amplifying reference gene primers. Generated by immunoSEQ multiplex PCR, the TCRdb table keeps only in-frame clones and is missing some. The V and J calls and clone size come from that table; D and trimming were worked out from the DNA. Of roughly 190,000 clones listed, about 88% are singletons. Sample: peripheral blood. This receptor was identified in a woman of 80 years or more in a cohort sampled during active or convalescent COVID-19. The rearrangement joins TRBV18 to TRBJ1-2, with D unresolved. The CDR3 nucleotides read TGTGCCAGCTCACCACCCCAGGATTACTATGGCTACACCTTC. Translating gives CASSPPQDYYGYTF.